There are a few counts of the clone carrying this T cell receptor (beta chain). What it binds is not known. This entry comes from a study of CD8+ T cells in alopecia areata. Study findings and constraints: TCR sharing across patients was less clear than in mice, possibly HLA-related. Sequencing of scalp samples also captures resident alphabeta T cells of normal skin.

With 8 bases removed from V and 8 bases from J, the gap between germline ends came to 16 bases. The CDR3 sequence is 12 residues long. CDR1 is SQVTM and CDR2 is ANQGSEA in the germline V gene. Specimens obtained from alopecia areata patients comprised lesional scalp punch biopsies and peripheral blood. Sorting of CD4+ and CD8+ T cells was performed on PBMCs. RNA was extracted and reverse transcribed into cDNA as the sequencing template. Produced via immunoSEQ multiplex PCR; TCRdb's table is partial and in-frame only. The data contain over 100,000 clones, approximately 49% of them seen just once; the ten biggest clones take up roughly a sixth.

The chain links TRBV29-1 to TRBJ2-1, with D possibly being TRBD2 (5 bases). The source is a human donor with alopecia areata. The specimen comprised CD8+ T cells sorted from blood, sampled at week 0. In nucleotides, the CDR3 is TGCAGCCTAGGACGGGGTGACGATGAGCAGTTCTTC. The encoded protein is CSLGRGDDEQFF.